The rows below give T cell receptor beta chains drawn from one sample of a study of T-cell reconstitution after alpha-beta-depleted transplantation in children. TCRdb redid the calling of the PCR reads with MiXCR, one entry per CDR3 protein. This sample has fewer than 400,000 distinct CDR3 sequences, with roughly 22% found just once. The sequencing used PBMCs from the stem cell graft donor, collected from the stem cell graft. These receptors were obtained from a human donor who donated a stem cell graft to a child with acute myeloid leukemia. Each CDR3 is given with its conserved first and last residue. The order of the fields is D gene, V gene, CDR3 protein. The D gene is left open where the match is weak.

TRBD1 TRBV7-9 CASSVDRVGNTIYF
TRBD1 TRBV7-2 CASSPGTEETQYF
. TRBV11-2 CASSEALTGEQYF
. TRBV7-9 CASSLPSAVGNEQFF
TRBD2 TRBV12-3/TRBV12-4 CASSPGGSADTQYF
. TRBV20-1 CSAEGGGNTDTQYF
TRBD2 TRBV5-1 CASSLEGLAGAGGEQFF
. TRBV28 CASIPSRSGSYEQYF
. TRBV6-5 CASSYSSGASYNEQFF
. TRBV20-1 CSARVPWGTDTQYF
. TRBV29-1 CSVESQSYEQYF
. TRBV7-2 CASSLKVERTSTDTQYF
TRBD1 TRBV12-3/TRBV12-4 CASSPGDRGTSYEQYF
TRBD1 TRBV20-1 CSAGDRADYGYTF
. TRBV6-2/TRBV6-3 CASSTGTQKETQYF
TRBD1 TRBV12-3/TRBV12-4 CASSTQGAYGYTF
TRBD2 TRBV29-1 CSVDAGDGYNEQFF
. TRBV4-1 CASSQERTVYEQYF
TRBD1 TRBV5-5 CASSPGTAFLGTDTQYF
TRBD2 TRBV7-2 CASSLGTSGSTGELFF
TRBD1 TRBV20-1 CSAKWPGQVSYEQYF
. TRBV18 CASSPGFEAFF
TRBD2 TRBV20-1 CSAEAGGPGTDTQYF
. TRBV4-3 CASSQGRQGSAFQTGELFF
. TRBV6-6 CASRWTDDTEAFF
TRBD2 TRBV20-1 CSANAAGGNTHEQFF
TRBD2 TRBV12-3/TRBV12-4 CASTNPGTSGYEQYF